This T cell receptor beta chain was obtained from a study of metastatic and nonmetastatic thyroid tumors. Turning to the study itself: The comparison covered peripheral blood and tumor or nodule tissue in malignant and benign thyroid patients.

Original handling: CDR3 was compared across clinicopathological groups, and the resulting differences were used to build a distant-metastasis classifier for papillary thyroid cancer. TCRdb re-called the PCR reads through MiXCR. The V and J calls come from TCRdb's annotation, not from the publication. The sample yields about 39,000 clones, under 20% seen once. The study, taken as a whole, reports: It was reportedly found that TCR beta diversity was significantly higher in malignant thyroid tumors than in benign nodules, a difference seen in both blood and tumor samples.

Many counts were recorded for this clone. As yet, its antigen is unknown. The CDR3 extends over 19 amino acids. The J segment lost 7 bases and the V segment lost 3 bases, leaving 19 bases of the junction unmatched. The germline CDR1 and CDR2 sequences are MDHEN and SYDVKM. All patients reached thyroid surgery having received no treatment beforehand. Source material: tumor tissue. The rearrangement joins TRBV28 to TRBJ2-1, with TRBD2 identical over 9 bases. This clonotype was sampled from a female donor with papillary thyroid cancer or a benign thyroid nodule (not recorded which). Some clones in this sample may be carry-over from other donors' samples. The CDR3 DNA reads as TGTGCCAGCAGTTTTGGGGGGGCGGGAGGGCTTGCTGATGAAAATGAGCAGTTCTTC. As protein: CASSFGGAGGLADENEQFF.